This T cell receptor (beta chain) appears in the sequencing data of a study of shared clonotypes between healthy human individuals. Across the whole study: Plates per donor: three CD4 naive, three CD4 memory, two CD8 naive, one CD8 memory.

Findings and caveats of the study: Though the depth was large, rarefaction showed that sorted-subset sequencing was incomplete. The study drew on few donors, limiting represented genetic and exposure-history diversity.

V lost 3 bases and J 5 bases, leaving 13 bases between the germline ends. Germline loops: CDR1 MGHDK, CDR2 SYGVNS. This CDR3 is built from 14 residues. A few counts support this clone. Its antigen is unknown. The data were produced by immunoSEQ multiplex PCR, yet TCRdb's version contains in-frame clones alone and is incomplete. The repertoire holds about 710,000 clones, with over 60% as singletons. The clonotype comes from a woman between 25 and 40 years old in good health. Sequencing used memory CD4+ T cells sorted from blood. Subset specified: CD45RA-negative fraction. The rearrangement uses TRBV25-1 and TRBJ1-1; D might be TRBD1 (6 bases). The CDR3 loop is CASSDSSGVTEAFF. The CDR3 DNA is TGTGCCAGCAGTGACTCGTCAGGGGTTACTGAAGCTTTCTTT. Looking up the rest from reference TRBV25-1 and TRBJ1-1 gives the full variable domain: EADIYQTPRYLVIGTGKKITLECSQTMGHDKMYWYQQDPGMELHLIHYSYGVNSTEKGDLSSESTVSRIRTEHFPLTLESARPSHTSQYLCASSDSSGVTEAFFGQGTRLTVV.